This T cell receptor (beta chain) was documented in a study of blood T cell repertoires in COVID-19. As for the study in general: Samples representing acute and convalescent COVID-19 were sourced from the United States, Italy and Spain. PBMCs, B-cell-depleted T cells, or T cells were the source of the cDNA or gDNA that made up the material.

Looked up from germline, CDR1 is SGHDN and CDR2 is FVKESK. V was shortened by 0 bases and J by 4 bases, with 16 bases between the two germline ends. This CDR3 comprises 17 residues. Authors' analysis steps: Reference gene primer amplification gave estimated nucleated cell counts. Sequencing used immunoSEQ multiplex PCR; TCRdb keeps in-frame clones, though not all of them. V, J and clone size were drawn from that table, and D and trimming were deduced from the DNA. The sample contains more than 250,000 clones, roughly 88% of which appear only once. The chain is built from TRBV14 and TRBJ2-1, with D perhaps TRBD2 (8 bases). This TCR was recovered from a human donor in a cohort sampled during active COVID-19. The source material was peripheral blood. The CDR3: CASSQDRGGTAYNEQFF. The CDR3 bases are TGTGCCAGCAGCCAAGATCGGGGGGGGACAGCTTACAATGAGCAGTTCTTC.